This TCR beta chain was sequenced for a study of blood T cell repertoires in COVID-19. Study-wide context: The cDNA or gDNA used as material had been derived from T cells, B-cell-depleted T cells, or PBMCs.

In the original processing: The authors estimated nucleated cell counts from reference gene primer amplification. Assay used: immunoSEQ multiplex PCR; TCRdb lists only in-frame clones, some missing. D and trimming come from the DNA, and the V and J calls and clone size come from that table. The sample gives 300,000 to 400,000 clones, 88% of which show up once; 1.2% is in the top ten. This clonotype was obtained from a woman under 30 who had recovered from COVID-19. The sequencing sample was made of PBMCs or T cells enriched from blood (not recorded which).

DNA of the CDR3: TGTGCCAGCAGTGGCAACAGGGGAGTCGGGACGGGGATAGGCAACGTCCTGACTTTC. Translating it yields CASSGNRGVGTGIGNVLTF. This chain links TRBV6-4 with TRBJ2-6; the match to TRBD1 covers 7 bases. Germline CDR1 MRHNA, CDR2 SNTAGT. The CDR3 extends over 19 amino acids. Trimming at V came to 4 bases and at J to 9 bases, leaving 21 bases not matched to a gene.